The entry below describes one T cell receptor (beta chain). Its antigen is unidentified. The junction shows a germline mismatch at one end, possibly a read error. These data are taken from a study of tumor and adjacent non-tumor tissue in lung cancer. The wider study: Patients comprised about a dozen adenocarcinoma, a couple of squamous cell carcinoma and 1 small cell lung cancer.

Germline V gives CDR1 DFQATT, CDR2 SNEGSKA (reference sequence). The CDR3 spans 17 residues. A modified ARM-PCR protocol with three rounds of nested PCR amplified TCRbeta. TCRdb re-called the multiplex PCR reads with MiXCR, one entry per CDR3 protein. The sample lists about 200,000 distinct CDR3 sequences, 60% to 75% seen once, with roughly 24% in the top ten. The study's findings and limits: Compared with tumor, normal lung showed significantly lower TCR diversity. Normal lung showed higher cumulative top 100 clone frequency than tumor.

This sample's RNA came from whole unsorted tissue. Donors were chemotherapy-naive, newly diagnosed lung cancer surgical patients in China, August–late 2014. Sample: lung tumor tissue. The TCR comes from a man in his 60s with non-small cell lung cancer. The chain couples TRBV20-1 to TRBJ2-1, with TRBD1 matching 11 bases. DNA for the CDR3: TGCAGTGCGAGGGCACGCTCCGGGACAGGGGGTTCCAATGTGCAGTTCTTC. Translating it yields CSARARSGTGGSNVQFF.